The rows below give T cell receptor beta chains drawn from one sample of a study of beta chain features in type 1 diabetes. Data came from immunoSEQ multiplex PCR; TCRdb stores just in-frame clones and leaves some out. The repertoire holds about 470,000 clones, about 29% seen once, with 0.05% to 0.065% in the top ten. The sample was naive CD4+ T cells from blood. These receptors were collected from a man between 18 and 29 years old in good health. Both conserved end residues are part of each CDR3. The D gene is left open where the match is weak. A clone size is listed for some rows: how often the clone was seen (once, few, many), or a class if it is expanded.

TRBJ2-5 | - | few | TRBV7-2 | TGTGCCAGCAGCACCACCAGCGCAAGAGGGGAGACCCAGTACTTC | CASSTTSARGETQYF
TRBJ1-1 | TRBD1 | - | TRBV29-1 | TGCAGCGCCCAAACAGGGGGCGGGAACACTGAAGCTTTCTTT | CSAQTGGGNTEAFF
TRBJ2-1 | TRBD2 | - | TRBV30 | TGTGCCTGGAGTGGGACTAGCGGAAGGGGTCCTTACAATGAGCAGTTCTTC | CAWSGTSGRGPYNEQFF
TRBJ1-5 | - | few | TRBV7-2 | TGTGCCAGCAGCTTAAGTCTTTCCCAGCCCCAGCATTTT | CASSLSLSQPQHF
TRBJ2-3 | TRBD2 | - | TRBV30 | TGTGCCTGGAGTAGAACTAGCGGGACAGATACGCAGTATTTT | CAWSRTSGTDTQYF
TRBJ2-2 | TRBD2 | - | TRBV29-1 | TGCAGCGTTGAAGCGGCTAGCGGGAGTATCGGGGAGCTGTTTTTT | CSVEAASGSIGELFF
TRBJ1-1 | - | few | TRBV30 | TGTGCCTGGAGCCGACGGGACTGGAACACTGAAGCTTTCTTT | CAWSRRDWNTEAFF
TRBJ2-5 | - | - | TRBV15 | TGTGCCACCAGCAGCCTCGCCTGGTACGAGACCCAGTACTTC | CATSSLAWYETQYF
TRBJ2-7 | TRBD1 | - | TRBV29-1 | TGCAGCGTCTCGGGACAGCCGTACGAGCAGTACTTC | CSVSGQPYEQYF
TRBJ2-1 | - | few | TRBV7-2 | TGTGCCAGCAGTTTTGGGCCGTTCTTCGGGGACAATGAGCAGTTCTTC | CASSFGPFFGDNEQFF
TRBJ2-1 | - | few | TRBV4-3 | TGCGCCAGCAGCGCGCTAGGGGGGGCCAACAATGAGCAGTTCTTC | CASSALGGANNEQFF
TRBJ2-4 | - | - | TRBV11-2 | TGTGCCAGCAGCTTAGATTTGGCAACTCAGTACTTC | CASSLDLATQYF
TRBJ2-7 | - | few | TRBV29-1 | TGCAGCGTGTCCCAGTACGAGCAGTACTTC | CSVSQYEQYF
TRBJ2-3 | - | few | TRBV14 | TGTGCCAGCAGTGCGACTCTGACATTCACAGATACGCAGTATTTT | CASSATLTFTDTQYF
TRBJ2-7 | - | - | TRBV7-9 | TGTGCCAGCAGCTTAGAGTCTGGAACCTACGAGCAGTACTTC | CASSLESGTYEQYF
TRBJ2-3 | TRBD2 | few | TRBV7-2 | TGTGCCAGCAGCTTAACTAGCGCCACAGATACGCAGTATTTT | CASSLTSATDTQYF